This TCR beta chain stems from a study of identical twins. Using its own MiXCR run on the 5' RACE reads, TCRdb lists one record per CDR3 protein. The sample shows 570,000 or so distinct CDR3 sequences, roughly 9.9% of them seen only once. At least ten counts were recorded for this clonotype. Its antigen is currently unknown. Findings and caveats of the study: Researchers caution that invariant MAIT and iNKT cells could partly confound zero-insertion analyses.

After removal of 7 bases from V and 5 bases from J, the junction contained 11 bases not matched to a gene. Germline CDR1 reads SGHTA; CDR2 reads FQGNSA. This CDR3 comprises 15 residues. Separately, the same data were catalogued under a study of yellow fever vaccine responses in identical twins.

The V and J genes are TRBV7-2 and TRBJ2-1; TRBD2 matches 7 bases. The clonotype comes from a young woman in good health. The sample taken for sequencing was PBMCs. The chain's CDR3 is CASTSGGGTNNEQFF. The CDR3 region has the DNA TGTGCCAGCACCTCAGGAGGCGGGACTAACAATGAGCAGTTCTTC.